The present T cell receptor (beta chain) was sequenced within a study of T cells in Graves' hyperthyroidism and ophthalmopathy. Study-level findings and limits: Appearing also in blood were most of the thyroid clonotypes expanded above 0.001.

Researchers took RNA transcripts and amplified the TCR beta CDR3 regions from them. A first-round RT-PCR of the TCR CDR3 used the HTBI primer set. TCRdb ran MiXCR on the multiplex PCR reads and lists one entry per CDR3 protein. The table records around 720,000 distinct CDR3 sequences, roughly a third of them present only once. There are a few counts of this clonotype. No antigen is known for it. Uncontrolled infection, other autoimmune disease, pregnancy or lactation led to exclusion. Clinical symptoms, serum thyroxine, TRAb, thyroid ultrasound and orbital computed tomography established diagnosis. Trimming removed 1 base at V and 5 bases at J, with 9 bases between. The CDR3 spans 13 residues. Germline V CDR1 and CDR2: SGHDT, YYEEEE.

The J gene is TRBJ2-5, the V gene TRBV5-6; D is undetermined. Specimen: blood. This sequence was found in a woman aged 40 to 55 with Graves' hyperthyroidism. CDR3 nucleotides: TGTGCCAGCAGCTTGATGACTGTTGAGACCCAGTACTTC. Encoded protein: CASSLMTVETQYF. Combining the CDR3 with reference TRBV5-6 and TRBJ2-5 gives the whole variable domain DAGVTQSPTHLIKTRGQQVTLRCSPKSGHDTVSWYQQALGQGPQFIFQYYEEEERQRGNFPDRFSGHQFPNYSSELNVNALLLGDSALYLCASSLMTVETQYFGPGTRLLVL.